Here is one T cell receptor (beta chain) with its context. This may arise from a read error, as a much more abundant clone is one base away. These data are taken from a study of neurological immune-mediated disorders. Study-wide background: There were around 35 multiple sclerosis patients; around 31 were relapsing-remitting and 3 were secondary progressive.

TCRdb called the 5' RACE reads again in MiXCR, with one record for every CDR3 protein. This table holds tens of thousands of distinct CDR3 sequences, 2.6% found once. The CDR3 is made up of 15 amino acids. Losses at the gene ends were 8 bases for V and 5 bases for J; bases not matched to a gene: 10. Sequencing was performed on PBMCs. The sequence came from a woman in her twenties or thirties with multiple sclerosis. The genes are TRBV12-3 or TRBV12-4 and TRBJ1-5; 9 bases are shared with TRBD1. The CDR3 DNA reads as TGTGCCAGCGCTCACGGGACAGGGACGGATCAGCCCCAGCATTTT. This codes for CASAHGTGTDQPQHF.